Listed below are T cell receptor beta chains from one sample, sequenced in a study of response to subunit inactivated influenza vaccine. TCRdb re-called the RT-PCR reads through MiXCR, storing one row per CDR3 protein. The profile shows 500,000 to 600,000 distinct CDR3 sequences, about 10% of them singletons. These data were also filed under a second study, of T cells expressing NK-cell markers.

The sequencing used PBMCs from blood, collected on the day of vaccination. Receptors were obtained from a man in his fifties who received an inactivated influenza vaccine. CDR3s include the opening cysteine and the closing phenylalanine or tryptophan. The D gene is left open where the match is weak. Size is omitted from some rows. Given values are once, few, many or a class for expanded clones.

TRBJ2-7 few - TRBV28 CASSLTTLIEQYF
TRBJ2-2 few - TRBV27 CASKWGTTGELFF
TRBJ1-4 few - TRBV12-3/TRBV12-4 CASPRRGEKLFF
TRBJ2-7 few - TRBV7-2 CASSLPQGYEQYF
TRBJ2-2 few TRBD2 TRBV12-3/TRBV12-4 CASKGLAGRGGELFF
TRBJ1-5 - - TRBV12-3/TRBV12-4 CASSFLSGNQPQHF
TRBJ2-5 many - TRBV20-1 CSAVSGPKETQYF
TRBJ1-6 - TRBD1 TRBV27 CASSSGQGLSPLHF
TRBJ1-1 - - TRBV13 CASSLRGWSTEAFF
TRBJ2-2 many - TRBV12-3/TRBV12-4 CASSRNTGELFF
TRBJ2-7 - - TRBV4-2 CASSHHGQTSSYEQYF
TRBJ2-5 - TRBD1 TRBV27 CASSRWDSQETQYF
TRBJ2-2 few - TRBV12-3/TRBV12-4 CASRGLGAGELFF
TRBJ1-1 few - TRBV20-1 CSAPLPGHWNTEAFF
TRBJ2-2 few - TRBV5-1 CASSLEGYTGELFF
TRBJ1-1 few - TRBV6-5 CASSFHLGTEAFF
TRBJ2-7 - - TRBV6-2/TRBV6-3 CASSYPHEQYF
TRBJ2-7 many - TRBV3-1 CASSQDLSFGPLYF
TRBJ1-1 - - TRBV5-1 CASSALALAAGTEAFF
TRBJ2-1 many - TRBV12-3/TRBV12-4 CASSPTFFLYNEQFF
TRBJ2-5 many - TRBV5-1 CASSLEGREETQYF
TRBJ2-1 - TRBD2 TRBV5-6 CASSQGASGVYNEQFF
TRBJ2-1 few TRBD2 TRBV5-5 CASSPDGGWSYNEQFF
TRBJ2-1 few - TRBV4-2 CASSQESNSYNEQFF
TRBJ2-5 many - TRBV21-1 CASSGTSYKTQYF
TRBJ1-6 - - TRBV5-1 CASSQSTDNNSPLHF
TRBJ2-5 - - TRBV20-1 CSARDPGSGSETQYF
TRBJ1-5 - - TRBV3-1 CASSQGANNQPQHF
TRBJ2-7 few TRBD2 TRBV7-2 CASSLGAGRDEQYF
TRBJ2-5 few - TRBV10-3 CAISPNGGRETQYF
TRBJ2-7 - TRBD1 TRBV28 CASSPSPGQGFGLPYF
TRBJ2-2 few TRBD2 TRBV20-1 CSAGLAGRSGELFF
TRBJ1-1 many TRBD1 TRBV10-3 CATKQGANTEAFF
TRBJ2-1 - TRBD2 TRBV28 CASSSPFAGTSKYNEQFF
TRBJ1-5 - - TRBV12-3/TRBV12-4 CASTSTLGNQPQHF
TRBJ2-6 few - TRBV5-1 CASSPAGSGANVLTF
TRBJ2-2 many - TRBV12-3/TRBV12-4 CASSLLATRELFF
TRBJ2-3 many - TRBV6-2/TRBV6-3 CASSRLASDTQYF
TRBJ1-5 many TRBD1 TRBV27 CASSTGTGANQPQHF
TRBJ2-7 - TRBD2 TRBV7-2 CASSLLAGYYEQYF
TRBJ2-1 few TRBD1 TRBV11-2 CASSLEVTGTYNEQFF
TRBJ2-2 few TRBD2 TRBV4-2 CASSQPFSGRSRELFF
TRBJ2-2 - - TRBV12-3/TRBV12-4 CASSFPEMNTGELFF
TRBJ2-1 - TRBD2 TRBV4-1 CASSPVAPGLAGASYNEQFF